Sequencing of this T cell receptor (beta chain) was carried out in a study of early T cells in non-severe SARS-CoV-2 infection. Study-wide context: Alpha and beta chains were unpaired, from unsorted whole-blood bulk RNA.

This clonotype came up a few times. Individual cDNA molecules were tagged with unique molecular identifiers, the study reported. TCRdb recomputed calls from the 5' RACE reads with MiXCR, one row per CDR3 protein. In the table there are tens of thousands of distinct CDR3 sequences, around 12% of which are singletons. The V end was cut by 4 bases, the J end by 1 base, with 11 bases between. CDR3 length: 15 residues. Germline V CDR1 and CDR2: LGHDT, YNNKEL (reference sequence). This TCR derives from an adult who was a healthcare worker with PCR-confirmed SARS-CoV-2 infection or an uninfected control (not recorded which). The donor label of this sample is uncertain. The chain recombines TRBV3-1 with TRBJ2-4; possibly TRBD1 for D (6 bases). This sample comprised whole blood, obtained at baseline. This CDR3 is CASSLIGGAKNIQYF. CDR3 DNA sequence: TGTGCCAGCAGCCTGATAGGGGGTGCCAAAAACATTCAGTACTTC. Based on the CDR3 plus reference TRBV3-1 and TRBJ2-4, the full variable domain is DTAVSQTPKYLVTQMGNDKSIKCEQNLGHDTMYWYKQDSKKFLKIMFSYNNKELIINETVPNRFSPKSPDKAHLNLHINSLELGDSAVYFCASSLIGGAKNIQYFGAGTRLSVL.